These 20 T cell receptor beta chains share one sample of origin, sequenced in a study of cytomegalovirus exposure and HLA in healthy donors. In the PCR, 60 Vbeta and 13 Jbeta primers were used. Generated by immunoSEQ multiplex PCR, the TCRdb table keeps only in-frame clones and is missing some. The sample contains more than 150,000 clones, 76% of which appear only once. Sequencing was carried out using PBMCs. Source of these receptors: a man aged 18 to 30 in good health and CMV-seronegative.

The V gene is TRBV5-1, the J gene TRBJ2-3; 7 bases line up with TRBD2. CDR3 size: 15 residues. The germline V gene has CDR1 SGHRS and CDR2 YFSETQ. V gave up 5 bases and J gave up 0 bases; unmatched junction bases: 6. The CDR3 sequence is CASSRSGESTDTQYF. Written as DNA, the CDR3 is TGCGCCAGCAGTCGGAGCGGGGAAAGCACAGATACGCAGTATTTT.

This chain joins TRBV28 and TRBJ2-2; D possibly corresponds to TRBD2 (7 bases). Germline CDR1 MDHEN, CDR2 SYDVKM. This CDR3 region has 17 residues. V was cut by 6 bases and J by 4 bases, with 21 bases left in between. The CDR3 here is CASRGGRGERVTGELFF. CDR3 nucleotides: TGTGCCAGCAGGGGGGGCCGGGGGGAGCGGGTCACCGGGGAGCTGTTTTTT. Supplemented by reference TRBV28 and TRBJ2-2, the full variable domain reads DVKVTQSSRYLVKRTGEKVFLECVQDMDHENMFWYRQDPGLGLRLIYFSYDVKMKEKGDIPEGYSVSREKKERFSLILESASTNQTSMYLCASRGGRGERVTGELFFGEGSRLTVL.

The sample holds one count of this clone. The V call is TRBV28, the J call TRBJ2-3, with 10 nucleotides matching TRBD2. Germline CDR1 MDHEN, CDR2 SYDVKM. After removal of 4 bases from V and 4 bases from J, the junction contained 5 bases not matched to a gene. This CDR3 has 15 residues. The CDR3 sequence is CASSSSGRGADTQYF. Written as DNA, the CDR3 is TGTGCCAGCAGTTCTAGCGGGAGAGGGGCAGATACGCAGTATTTT.

The chain uses TRBV2 and TRBJ1-2; D is perhaps TRBD1 (5 bases). CDR1 SNHLY and CDR2 FYNNEI come from the germline V gene. V was trimmed by 3 bases and J by 4 bases, leaving 9 bases between them. The CDR3 loop spans 13 amino acids. CDR3 region: CASSDQGSYGYTF. CDR3 coding DNA: TGTGCCAGCAGTGACCAGGGTTCCTATGGCTACACCTTC. The complete variable domain, with remaining parts taken from reference TRBV2 and TRBJ1-2, reads EPEVTQTPSHQVTQMGQEVILRCVPISNHLYFYWYRQILGQKVEFLVSFYNNEISEKSEIFDDQFSVERPDGSNFTLKIRSTKLEDSAMYFCASSDQGSYGYTFGSGTRLTVV.

This clone was found once. V gene TRBV2 combines with J gene TRBJ1-2; a weak D match, TRBD1 (6 bases). Trimming removed 8 bases at V and 7 bases at J, with 26 bases between. Per germline, CDR1 SNHLY and CDR2 FYNNEI. CDR3 size: 16 residues. This CDR3 is CASLAAALTGTGGYTF. CDR3 in DNA: TGTGCCAGCCTAGCAGCTGCCTTGACAGGAACGGGTGGCTACACCTTC.

The V gene is TRBV5-4, the J gene TRBJ2-6; a weak D match, TRBD1 (5 bases). Germline CDR1 and CDR2: SGHNT and YYREEE (reference sequence). The ends were cut back, 2 bases at V and 0 bases at J, with 9 bases in the middle. The length of the CDR3 is 16 residues. Here the CDR3 DNA reads TGTGCCAGCAGCTTCCCACAGGCCTCTGGGGCCAACGTCCTGACTTTC. Its translation is CASSFPQASGANVLTF.

In regard to this clone: Other DNA sequences in this specimen translate into the identical CDR3. The rearrangement joins TRBV7-2 to TRBJ2-7, with D unresolved. This CDR3 region has 13 residues. The ends were cut back, 5 bases at V and 1 base at J, with 9 bases in the middle. Germline V lookup: CDR1 SGHTA, CDR2 FQGNSA. CDR3 sequence reads: CASSPRVSYEQYF. In nucleotides, the CDR3 is TGTGCCAGCAGCCCCCGGGTATCCTACGAGCAGTACTTC.

This chain links TRBV2 with TRBJ2-7; D not certain. CDR3 length: 12 amino acids. V gave up 0 bases and J gave up 3 bases, with 3 bases separating them. Germline V gene lookup returns CDR1 SNHLY and CDR2 FYNNEI. This CDR3 reads CASSEAGYEQYF. Here the CDR3 DNA reads TGTGCCAGCAGTGAAGCCGGCTACGAGCAGTACTTC.

V usage is TRBV28 and J usage is TRBJ2-7; tentatively, D is TRBD1 (6 bases). The CDR3 extends over 15 amino acids. Trimming took off 5 bases at V and 1 base at J, with 15 bases between the two ends. Germline loops: CDR1 MDHEN, CDR2 SYDVKM. DNA of the CDR3: TGTGCCAGCAGTCCCTTCGGGACACGGTCCTACGAGCAGTACTTC. Its translation: CASSPFGTRSYEQYF.

This sequence joins TRBV27 and TRBJ2-2; D may be TRBD1 (5 bases). CDR3 length equals 14 residues. CDR1 is MNHEY and CDR2 is SMNVEV in the germline V gene (reference sequence). Trimming cost V 6 bases and J 4 bases, with 12 bases left between them. The CDR3 DNA reads as TGTGCCAGCAGCTGGACACCGGGCACCGGGGAGCTGTTTTTT. Translation: CASSWTPGTGELFF.

The gene calls are TRBV9 and TRBJ2-2; 9 bases agree with TRBD1. Germline V CDR1 and CDR2: SGDLS, YYNGEE. This CDR3 contains 15 residues. V shed 4 bases and J 2 bases; nucleotides not matched to a gene: 3. The CDR3 region has the DNA TGTGCCAGCAGCTCGGGACAGGGAAACACCGGGGAGCTGTTTTTT. It is translated as CASSSGQGNTGELFF.

The chain combines TRBV10-1 with TRBJ1-6; D gene unclear. From germline, CDR1 is WNHNN and CDR2 SYGVQD (reference sequence). This CDR3 region has 13 residues. Trimming took 6 bases from V and 14 from J, leaving 17 bases between them. The CDR3 DNA sequence: TGCGCCAGCAGCGACCGGCACTCCGAGGCCCTCCACTTT. This encodes CASSDRHSEALHF.

This clone appeared a few times. The J gene is TRBJ2-7, the V gene TRBV9; D possibly corresponds to TRBD1 (5 bases). V gave up 4 bases and J gave up 0 bases, with 11 bases separating them. The CDR3 runs 14 residues. Germline V gene lookup returns CDR1 SGDLS and CDR2 YYNGEE. In DNA form, the CDR3 reads TGTGCCAGCAGCCCCGACAGATACTCCTACGAGCAGTACTTC. Its protein product is CASSPDRYSYEQYF.

The rearrangement links TRBV29-1 to TRBJ2-7; 12 bases align to TRBD2. With 4 bases clipped from V and 6 bases from J, the junction kept 4 bases outside the gene matches. The CDR3 contains 13 residues. Germline-derived CDR1 and CDR2 are SQVTM and ANQGSEA. CDR3 DNA sequence: TGCAGCGTTGTAGTACTAGCGGGAGGCGAGCAGTACTTC. Protein: CSVVVLAGGEQYF.

The chain links TRBV9 to TRBJ1-3, with a weak D call TRBD1 (6 bases). The germline gives CDR1 SGDLS, CDR2 YYNGEE. V shed 4 bases and J shed 9 bases, with 11 bases lying between them. The CDR3 has 12 residues. The CDR3 here is CASSSPTGTIYF. The CDR3 coding sequence is TGTGCCAGCAGCTCCCCGACAGGCACCATATATTTT.

About this clone itself: A junction boundary mismatches the germline segment, possibly from a read error. The CDR3 region is CATSESGQGYSEQYF. For the CDR3, the DNA is TGTGCCACCAGTGAATCCGGACAGGGCTATAGCGAGCAGTACTTC. This chain uses TRBV10-3 with TRBJ2-7, with TRBD1 matching over 8 bases. This CDR3 contains 15 residues. The V gene's germline CDR1 is ENHRY and CDR2 SYGVKD.

The genes are TRBV28 and TRBJ2-5, with TRBD2 matching 9 bases. This CDR3 comprises 14 residues. The V gene end was trimmed by 6 bases and the J gene end by 6 bases; junction bases not matched to a gene: 8. Germline values: CDR1 MDHEN, CDR2 SYDVKM. CDR3 DNA sequence: TGTGCCAGCAGACCTAGCGGGGCCGAGAAGACCCAGTACTTC. Amino acid sequence: CASRPSGAEKTQYF.

The chain combines TRBV6-1 with TRBJ1-2; D gene unclear. The ends were cut back, 4 bases at V and 6 bases at J, with 18 bases in the middle. The CDR3 is made up of 15 amino acids. CDR1 is MNHNS and CDR2 is SASEGT in the germline V gene. The CDR3 here is CASSALPLGLDGYTF. For the CDR3, the DNA is TGTGCCAGCAGTGCCCTTCCTCTTGGGCTCGATGGCTACACCTTC.

This clone was found a few times. The chain carries TRBV19 and TRBJ1-1; possibly TRBD1 for D (6 bases). The V and J ends lost 10 bases and 4 bases respectively, with 16 bases between them. Germline V gives CDR1 LNHDA, CDR2 SQIVND (reference sequence). The CDR3 consists of 13 residues. The CDR3 is CATTAGVSTEAFF. The DNA of the CDR3 is TGTGCCACCACCGCAGGGGTGAGCACTGAAGCTTTCTTT.

This clone was found a few times. The chain recombines TRBV28 with TRBJ2-7, with D perhaps matching TRBD1 (6 bases). The CDR3 contains 16 residues. V was cut by 3 bases and J by 0 bases, with 15 bases left in between. The germline V gene has CDR1 MDHEN and CDR2 SYDVKM. The CDR3 DNA reads as TGTGCCAGCAGTTTTGGGGGCAGTTTTATCTCCTACGAGCAGTACTTC. It translates to CASSFGGSFISYEQYF.